This paragraph reports one T cell receptor beta chain. Its antigen is not known. Repertoires were generated with immunoSEQ multiplex PCR, while TCRdb's copy carries only in-frame clones and drops some. Of about 120,000 clones in the sample, about 90% were seen once. The data were taken from a study of T cell responses to AZD1222 COVID-19 vaccine. General observations from the study: Targeting of unmutated variant regions was reportedly seen in nearly half of spike-specific TCRs. Scientists sampled the repertoires only once the peak T cell response had passed.

The CDR3 runs to 15 residues. Germline CDR1 and CDR2: SNHLY and FYNNEI. Trimming pared 6 bases from V and 5 bases from J, leaving 14 bases between. This specimen consisted of peripheral blood, obtained on day 0 of AZD1222 vaccination. This receptor was obtained from an adult in good health. The rearrangement uses TRBV2 and TRBJ1-6; D possibly corresponds to TRBD1 (5 bases). The DNA of the CDR3 is TGTGCCAGCAGGGGGCAAGGACGAAATAATTCACCCCTCCACTTT. As protein: CASRGQGRNNSPLHF.